This T cell receptor (beta chain) was sequenced during a study of blood T cell repertoires in COVID-19. Here immunoSEQ multiplex PCR was the method, and the copy in TCRdb shows in-frame clones only, minus some. Among about 49,000 clones listed, about four fifths were seen once. This CDR3 comprises 15 residues. Germline loops: CDR1 SGHRS, CDR2 YFSETQ. Unmatched junction bases numbered 6, after V lost 0 bases and J lost 4 bases. The sequence was obtained from a woman older than 75 with COVID-19, enrolled during active disease. The sequencing sample was made of peripheral blood. The chain joins TRBV5-1 to TRBJ2-7; TRBD2 matches at 8 bases. CDR3 bases: TGCGCCAGCAGCTTGGCAGGGACTAGTCATTACGAGCAGTACTTC. This codes for CASSLAGTSHYEQYF.